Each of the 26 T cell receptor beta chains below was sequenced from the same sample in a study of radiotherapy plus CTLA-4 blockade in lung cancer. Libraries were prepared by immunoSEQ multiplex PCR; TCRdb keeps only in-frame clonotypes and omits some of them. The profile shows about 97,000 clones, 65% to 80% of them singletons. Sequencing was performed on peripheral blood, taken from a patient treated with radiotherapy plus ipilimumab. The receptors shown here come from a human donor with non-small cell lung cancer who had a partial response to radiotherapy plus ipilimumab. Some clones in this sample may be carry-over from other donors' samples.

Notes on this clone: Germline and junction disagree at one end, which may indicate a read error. The CDR3 here is CASSPPSGGPGETQYF. DNA for the CDR3: TGTGCCAGCAGCCCTCCTAGCGGGGGGCCTGGAGAGACCCAGTACTTC. This chain uses TRBV4-1 with TRBJ2-5, with 11 bases aligning to TRBD2. Germline-derived CDR1 and CDR2 are MGHRA and YSYEKL. This CDR3 has 16 residues.

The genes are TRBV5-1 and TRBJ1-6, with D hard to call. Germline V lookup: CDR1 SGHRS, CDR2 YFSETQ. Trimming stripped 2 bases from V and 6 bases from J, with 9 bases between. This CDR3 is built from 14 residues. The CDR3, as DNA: TGCGCCAGCAGCTTAGCGGGCTCTAATTCACCCCTCCACTTT. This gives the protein CASSLAGSNSPLHF.

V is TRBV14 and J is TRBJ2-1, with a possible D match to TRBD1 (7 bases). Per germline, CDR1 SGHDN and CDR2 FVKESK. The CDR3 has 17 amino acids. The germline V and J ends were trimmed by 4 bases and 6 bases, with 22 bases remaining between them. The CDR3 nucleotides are TGTGCCAGCAGCCGGTGGGAGGACAGGCCGAGGTCCAATGAGCAGTTCTTC. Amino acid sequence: CASSRWEDRPRSNEQFF.

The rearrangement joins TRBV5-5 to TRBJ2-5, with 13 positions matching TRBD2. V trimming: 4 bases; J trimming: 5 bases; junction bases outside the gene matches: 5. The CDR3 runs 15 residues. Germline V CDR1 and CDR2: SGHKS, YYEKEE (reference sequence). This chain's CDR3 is CASSLGLAGEETQYF. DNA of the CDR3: TGTGCCAGCAGCCTAGGACTAGCGGGGGAGGAGACCCAGTACTTC.

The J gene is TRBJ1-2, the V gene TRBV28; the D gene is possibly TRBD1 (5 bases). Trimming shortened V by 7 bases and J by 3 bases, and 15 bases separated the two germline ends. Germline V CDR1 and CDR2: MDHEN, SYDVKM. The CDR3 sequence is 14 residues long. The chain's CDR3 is CASTEGQGYYGYTF. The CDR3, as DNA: TGTGCCAGCACCGAAGGTCAGGGATACTATGGCTACACCTTC.

CDR3 sequence reads: CASTGVHPMNTEAFF. The DNA of the CDR3 is TGTGCCAGCACCGGGGTTCACCCGATGAACACTGAAGCTTTCTTT. This sequence joins TRBV6-4 and TRBJ1-1; no firm D call. The germline V gene encodes CDR1 MRHNA and CDR2 SNTAGT. Deletions cut 7 bases from V and 0 bases from J, with 15 bases between. This CDR3 has 15 amino acids.

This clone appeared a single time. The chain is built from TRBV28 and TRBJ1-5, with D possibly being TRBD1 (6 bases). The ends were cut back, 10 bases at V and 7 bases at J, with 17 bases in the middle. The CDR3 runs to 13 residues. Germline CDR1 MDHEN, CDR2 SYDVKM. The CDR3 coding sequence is TGTGCCACGACGGGACACCTAATACAGCCCCAGCATTTT. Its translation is CATTGHLIQPQHF.

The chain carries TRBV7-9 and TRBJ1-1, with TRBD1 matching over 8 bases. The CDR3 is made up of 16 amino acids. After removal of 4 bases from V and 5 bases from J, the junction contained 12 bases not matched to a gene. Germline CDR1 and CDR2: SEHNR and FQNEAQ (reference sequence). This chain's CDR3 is CASSSNLQGARTEAFF. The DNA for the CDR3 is TGTGCCAGCAGCTCGAACCTGCAGGGGGCTCGGACTGAAGCTTTCTTT.

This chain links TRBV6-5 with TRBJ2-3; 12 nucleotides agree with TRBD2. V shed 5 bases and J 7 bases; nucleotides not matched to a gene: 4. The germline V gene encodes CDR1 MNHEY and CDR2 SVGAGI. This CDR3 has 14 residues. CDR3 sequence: CASSSLAGGYTQYF. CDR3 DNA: TGTGCCAGCAGTAGCCTAGCGGGAGGGTATACGCAGTATTTT.

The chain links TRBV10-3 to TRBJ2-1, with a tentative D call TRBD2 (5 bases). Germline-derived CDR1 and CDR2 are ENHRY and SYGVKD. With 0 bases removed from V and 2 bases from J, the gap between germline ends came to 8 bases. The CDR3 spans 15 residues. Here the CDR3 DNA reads TGTGCCATCAGTGAGTCGGACTTCACCTACAATGAGCAGTTCTTC. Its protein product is CAISESDFTYNEQFF.

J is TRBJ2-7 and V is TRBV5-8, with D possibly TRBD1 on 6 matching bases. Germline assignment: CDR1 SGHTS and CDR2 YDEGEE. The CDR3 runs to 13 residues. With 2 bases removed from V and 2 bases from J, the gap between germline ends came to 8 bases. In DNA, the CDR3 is TGTGCCAGCAGCTTACAGGGTCCCTACGAGCAGTACTTC. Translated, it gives CASSLQGPYEQYF.

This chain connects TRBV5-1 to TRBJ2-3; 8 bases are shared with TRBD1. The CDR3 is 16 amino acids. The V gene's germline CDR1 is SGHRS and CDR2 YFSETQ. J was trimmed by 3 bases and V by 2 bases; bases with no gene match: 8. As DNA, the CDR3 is TGCGCCAGCAGCTTAGGCGTAGACAGGGGTACAGATACGCAGTATTTT. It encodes CASSLGVDRGTDTQYF.

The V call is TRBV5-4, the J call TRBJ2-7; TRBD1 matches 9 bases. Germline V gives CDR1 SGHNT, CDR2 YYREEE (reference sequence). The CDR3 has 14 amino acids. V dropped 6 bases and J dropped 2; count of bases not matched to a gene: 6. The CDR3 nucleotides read TGTGCCAGCAATAAGGGACAGGGCCCCTACGAGCAGTACTTC. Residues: CASNKGQGPYEQYF.

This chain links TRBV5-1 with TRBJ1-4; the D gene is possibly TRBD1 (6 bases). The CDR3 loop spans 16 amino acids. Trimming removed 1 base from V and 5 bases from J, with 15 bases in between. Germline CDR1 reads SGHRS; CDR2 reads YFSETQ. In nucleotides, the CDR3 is TGCGCCAGCAGCTTGCTGGGGGCGGATTTCAATGAAAAACTGTTTTTT. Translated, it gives CASSLLGADFNEKLFF.

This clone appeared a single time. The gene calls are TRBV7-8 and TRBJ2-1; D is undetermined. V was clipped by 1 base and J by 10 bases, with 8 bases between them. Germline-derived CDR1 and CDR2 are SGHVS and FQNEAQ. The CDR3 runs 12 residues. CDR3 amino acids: CASSLELSEQFF. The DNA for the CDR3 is TGTGCCAGCAGCTTAGAGCTAAGCGAGCAGTTCTTC.

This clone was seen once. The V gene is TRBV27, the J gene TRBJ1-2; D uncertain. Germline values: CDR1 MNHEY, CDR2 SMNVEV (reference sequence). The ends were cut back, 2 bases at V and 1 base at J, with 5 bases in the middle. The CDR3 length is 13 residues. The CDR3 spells CASSLKLNYGYTF. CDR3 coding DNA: TGTGCCAGCAGTTTAAAACTTAACTATGGCTACACCTTC.

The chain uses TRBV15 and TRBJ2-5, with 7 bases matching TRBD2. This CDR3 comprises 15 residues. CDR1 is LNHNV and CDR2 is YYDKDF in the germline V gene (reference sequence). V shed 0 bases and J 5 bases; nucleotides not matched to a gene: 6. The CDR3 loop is CATSRDGGGAETQYF. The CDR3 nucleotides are TGTGCCACCAGCAGAGATGGGGGGGGTGCGGAGACCCAGTACTTC.

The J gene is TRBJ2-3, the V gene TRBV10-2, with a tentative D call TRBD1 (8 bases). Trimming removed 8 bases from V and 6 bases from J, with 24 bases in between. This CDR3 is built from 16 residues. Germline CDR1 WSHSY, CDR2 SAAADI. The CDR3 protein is CASGVTDRGGSDTQYF. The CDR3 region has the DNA TGCGCCAGCGGGGTAACTGACAGGGGAGGGAGCGATACGCAGTATTTT.

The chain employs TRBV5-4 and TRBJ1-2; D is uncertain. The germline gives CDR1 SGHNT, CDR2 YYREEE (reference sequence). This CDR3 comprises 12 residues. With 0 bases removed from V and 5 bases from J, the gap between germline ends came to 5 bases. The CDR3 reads CASSLDGYGYTF. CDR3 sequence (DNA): TGTGCCAGCAGCTTGGACGGGTATGGCTACACCTTC.

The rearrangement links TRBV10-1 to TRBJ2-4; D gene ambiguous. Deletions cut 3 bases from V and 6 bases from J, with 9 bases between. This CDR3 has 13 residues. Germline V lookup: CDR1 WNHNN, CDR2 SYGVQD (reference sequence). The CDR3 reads CASSEHPLNIQYF. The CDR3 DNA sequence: TGCGCCAGCAGTGAACATCCCCTAAACATTCAGTACTTC.

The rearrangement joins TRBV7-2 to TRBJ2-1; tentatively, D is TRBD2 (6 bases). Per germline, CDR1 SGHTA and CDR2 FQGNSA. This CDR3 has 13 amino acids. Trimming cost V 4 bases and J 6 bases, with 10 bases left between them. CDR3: CASSSTSFNEQFF. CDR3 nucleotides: TGTGCCAGCAGCTCGACTAGTTTCAATGAGCAGTTCTTC.

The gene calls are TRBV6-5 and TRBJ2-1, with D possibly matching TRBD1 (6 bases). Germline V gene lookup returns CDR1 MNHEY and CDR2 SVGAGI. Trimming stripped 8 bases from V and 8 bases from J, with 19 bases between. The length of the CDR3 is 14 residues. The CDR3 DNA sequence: TGTGCCAGCTCGAAGTCCACAGGGATCCATGAGCAGTTCTTC. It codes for CASSKSTGIHEQFF.

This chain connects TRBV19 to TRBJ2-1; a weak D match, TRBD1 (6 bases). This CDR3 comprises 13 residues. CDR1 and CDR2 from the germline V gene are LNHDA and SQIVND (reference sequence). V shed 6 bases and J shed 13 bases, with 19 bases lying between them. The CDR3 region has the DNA TGTGCCAGTAGATCTCAGGGGAGCTGGACCCAGTTCTTC. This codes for CASRSQGSWTQFF.

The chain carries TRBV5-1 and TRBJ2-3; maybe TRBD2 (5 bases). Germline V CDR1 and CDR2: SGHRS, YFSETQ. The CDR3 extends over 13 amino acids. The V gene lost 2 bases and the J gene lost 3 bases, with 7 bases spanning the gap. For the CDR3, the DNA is TGCGCCAGCAGCTTCTCGGGAACAGATACGCAGTATTTT. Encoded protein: CASSFSGTDTQYF.

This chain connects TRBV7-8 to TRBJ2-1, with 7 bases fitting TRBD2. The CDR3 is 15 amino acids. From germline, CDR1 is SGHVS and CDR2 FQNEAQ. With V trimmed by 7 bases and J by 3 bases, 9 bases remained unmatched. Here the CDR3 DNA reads TGTGCCAGCACCCATAAAGGGACTAACTACAATGAGCAGTTCTTC. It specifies CASTHKGTNYNEQFF.

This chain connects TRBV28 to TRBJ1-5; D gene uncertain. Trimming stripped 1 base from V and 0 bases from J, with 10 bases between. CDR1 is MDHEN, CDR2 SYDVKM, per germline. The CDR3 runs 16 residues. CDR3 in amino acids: CASSLSPAYSNQPQHF. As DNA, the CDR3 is TGTGCCAGCAGTTTATCTCCAGCGTATAGCAATCAGCCCCAGCATTTT.